A selection of T cell receptor beta chains follows, all from one sample in a study of T cells in Graves' hyperthyroidism and ophthalmopathy. MiXCR, run by TCRdb on the multiplex PCR reads, gives a single entry per CDR3 protein. The top ten hold around 7.7% of the sample, which has hundreds of thousands of distinct CDR3 sequences, around 16% seen once. Sequencing input: blood. The receptors originated from a woman aged 18-35 years with Graves' hyperthyroidism. CDR3s leave out the opening cysteine and the closing phenylalanine or tryptophan. Fields, in order: J gene, D gene, V gene, CDR3 protein. The D gene is left open where the match is weak.

j_call: TRBJ2-7
d_call: TRBD1
v_call: TRBV11-2
cdr3_aa: ASSLNRGLSEQY

j_call: TRBJ1-2
d_call: -
v_call: TRBV6-1
cdr3_aa: ASSSLIGGLGGYT

j_call: TRBJ2-1
d_call: -
v_call: TRBV11-3
cdr3_aa: ASSLEAGGRNNEQF

j_call: TRBJ2-5
d_call: -
v_call: TRBV2
cdr3_aa: ASSVRLARMETQY

j_call: TRBJ2-1
d_call: -
v_call: TRBV20-1
cdr3_aa: SARVSGIYNEQF

j_call: TRBJ2-4
d_call: -
v_call: TRBV27
cdr3_aa: ASSPGNIQY

j_call: TRBJ2-3
d_call: -
v_call: TRBV2
cdr3_aa: ASSASGDPQDTQY

j_call: TRBJ1-1
d_call: TRBD1
v_call: TRBV6-1
cdr3_aa: ASPLTGSNTEAF

j_call: TRBJ1-2
d_call: -
v_call: TRBV20-1
cdr3_aa: SARPPTGTPNGYT

j_call: TRBJ1-5
d_call: -
v_call: TRBV19
cdr3_aa: ASSEQYSNQPQH

j_call: TRBJ2-1
d_call: TRBD2
v_call: TRBV7-9
cdr3_aa: ASSLVASGYNEQF

j_call: TRBJ2-7
d_call: TRBD1
v_call: TRBV20-1
cdr3_aa: SAQPSTGTATYEQY

j_call: TRBJ2-7
d_call: -
v_call: TRBV12-3/TRBV12-4
cdr3_aa: ASGRGGLDEQY

j_call: TRBJ1-2
d_call: -
v_call: TRBV5-4
cdr3_aa: ASSRDGTGYGYT

j_call: TRBJ2-7
d_call: -
v_call: TRBV5-1
cdr3_aa: ASSWTVPYEQY

j_call: TRBJ2-5
d_call: -
v_call: TRBV24-1
cdr3_aa: ATSDPEQGRGKQETQY

j_call: TRBJ2-1
d_call: TRBD2
v_call: TRBV6-2/TRBV6-3
cdr3_aa: ASTPLRGGASYEQF

j_call: TRBJ2-6
d_call: -
v_call: TRBV10-3
cdr3_aa: AITTDRKSGANVLT

j_call: TRBJ2-7
d_call: -
v_call: TRBV12-3/TRBV12-4
cdr3_aa: ASRGGTGNSYEQY

j_call: TRBJ1-1
d_call: -
v_call: TRBV19
cdr3_aa: ASSIDTRYTEAF

j_call: TRBJ1-2
d_call: -
v_call: TRBV30
cdr3_aa: AWSVRDSFSHGYT

j_call: TRBJ1-1
d_call: -
v_call: TRBV11-2
cdr3_aa: ASSYGRNTEAF

j_call: TRBJ1-5
d_call: -
v_call: TRBV2
cdr3_aa: ASRSVGPQH

j_call: TRBJ2-1
d_call: -
v_call: TRBV30
cdr3_aa: AWSALTGGFYNEQF

j_call: TRBJ2-1
d_call: -
v_call: TRBV2
cdr3_aa: ANNFRRARYNEQF

j_call: TRBJ1-2
d_call: -
v_call: TRBV5-5
cdr3_aa: ASSLVRAGGNYGYT

j_call: TRBJ1-1
d_call: -
v_call: TRBV30
cdr3_aa: AWSPLRGTEAF

j_call: TRBJ2-7
d_call: TRBD1
v_call: TRBV28
cdr3_aa: ASRGQGDQY

j_call: TRBJ2-7
d_call: TRBD1
v_call: TRBV3-1
cdr3_aa: ASSQLGQGLREQY

j_call: TRBJ2-5
d_call: -
v_call: TRBV29-1
cdr3_aa: SGRGLSQETQY

j_call: TRBJ2-6
d_call: -
v_call: TRBV20-1
cdr3_aa: SARVTEAGSGANVLT

j_call: TRBJ1-6
d_call: -
v_call: TRBV6-1
cdr3_aa: ASRQQGANSPLH

j_call: TRBJ1-1
d_call: -
v_call: TRBV10-1
cdr3_aa: ASSESVGKNTEAF

j_call: TRBJ2-1
d_call: -
v_call: TRBV12-3/TRBV12-4
cdr3_aa: ASRPRPVGEQF

j_call: TRBJ2-2
d_call: TRBD1
v_call: TRBV7-9
cdr3_aa: NVRDRADTGELF

j_call: TRBJ2-7
d_call: TRBD2
v_call: TRBV7-2
cdr3_aa: ASSLEGRRLAGPYEQY

j_call: TRBJ2-5
d_call: -
v_call: TRBV13
cdr3_aa: ASSSRDNEETQY

j_call: TRBJ2-3
d_call: TRBD1
v_call: TRBV5-1
cdr3_aa: ASSFIDRATDTQY

j_call: TRBJ2-7
d_call: -
v_call: TRBV7-3
cdr3_aa: ASSAGAGWDEQY

j_call: TRBJ2-7
d_call: -
v_call: TRBV7-2
cdr3_aa: ASRSRARGGYEQY

j_call: TRBJ2-5
d_call: -
v_call: TRBV9
cdr3_aa: ASGSGPQQETQY

j_call: TRBJ2-1
d_call: TRBD2
v_call: TRBV10-3
cdr3_aa: AISPREGSEQF

j_call: TRBJ1-2
d_call: -
v_call: TRBV4-1
cdr3_aa: APRQRPNYGYT

j_call: TRBJ1-4
d_call: TRBD1
v_call: TRBV6-1
cdr3_aa: ASSKTGGSEKLF

j_call: TRBJ2-2
d_call: -
v_call: TRBV11-2
cdr3_aa: ASSGVGGELF

j_call: TRBJ2-7
d_call: TRBD1
v_call: TRBV19
cdr3_aa: ASMISGTGGYEQY

j_call: TRBJ1-2
d_call: -
v_call: TRBV14
cdr3_aa: ASSQVGDPGYGYT

j_call: TRBJ1-3
d_call: TRBD1
v_call: TRBV20-1
cdr3_aa: SAEGTARNTIY

j_call: TRBJ2-5
d_call: -
v_call: TRBV30
cdr3_aa: AWMPWQETQY

j_call: TRBJ1-5
d_call: TRBD1
v_call: TRBV6-1
cdr3_aa: ATWDRAPNQPQH

j_call: TRBJ2-5
d_call: TRBD1
v_call: TRBV27
cdr3_aa: ASRYGINRGRQY

j_call: TRBJ1-2
d_call: TRBD1
v_call: TRBV2
cdr3_aa: ASSEVGQGRGGYT

j_call: TRBJ2-7
d_call: -
v_call: TRBV11-2
cdr3_aa: ASSLDYSSIGGQY

j_call: TRBJ2-1
d_call: -
v_call: TRBV12-3/TRBV12-4
cdr3_aa: ASSFIQGLGNEQF

j_call: TRBJ2-1
d_call: TRBD2
v_call: TRBV18
cdr3_aa: ASSPGSGRAYNEQF

j_call: TRBJ2-5
d_call: -
v_call: TRBV20-1
cdr3_aa: SARVGLQETQY

j_call: TRBJ2-3
d_call: TRBD2
v_call: TRBV5-1
cdr3_aa: ASSSQWTSGNTDTQY

j_call: TRBJ2-1
d_call: -
v_call: TRBV11-3
cdr3_aa: ASSRFALNEQF

j_call: TRBJ2-7
d_call: -
v_call: TRBV6-1
cdr3_aa: ASSVSPPRSEQY